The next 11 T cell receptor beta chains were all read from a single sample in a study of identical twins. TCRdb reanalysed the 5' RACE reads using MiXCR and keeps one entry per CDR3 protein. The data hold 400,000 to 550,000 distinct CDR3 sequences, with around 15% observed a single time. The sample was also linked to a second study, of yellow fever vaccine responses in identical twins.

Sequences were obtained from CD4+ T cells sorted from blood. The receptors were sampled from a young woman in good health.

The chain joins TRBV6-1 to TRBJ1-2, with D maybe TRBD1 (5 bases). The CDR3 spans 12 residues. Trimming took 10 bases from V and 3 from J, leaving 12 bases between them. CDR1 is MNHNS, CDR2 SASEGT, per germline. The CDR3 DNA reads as TGTGCCACCCCGGGGGTGTACTATGGCTACACCTTC. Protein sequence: CATPGVYYGYTF.

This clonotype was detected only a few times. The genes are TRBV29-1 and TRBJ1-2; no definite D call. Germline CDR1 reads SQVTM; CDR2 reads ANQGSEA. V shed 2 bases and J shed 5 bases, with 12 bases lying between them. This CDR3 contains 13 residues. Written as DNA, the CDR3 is TGCAGCGTTGAATTTTACTCGGGTTATGGCTACACCTTC. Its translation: CSVEFYSGYGYTF. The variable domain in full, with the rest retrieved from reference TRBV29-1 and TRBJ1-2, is SAVISQKPSRDICQRGTSLTIQCQVDSQVTMMFWYRQQPGQSLTLIATANQGSEATYESGFVIDKFPISRPNLTFSTLTVSNMSPEDSSIYLCSVEFYSGYGYTFGSGTRLTVV.

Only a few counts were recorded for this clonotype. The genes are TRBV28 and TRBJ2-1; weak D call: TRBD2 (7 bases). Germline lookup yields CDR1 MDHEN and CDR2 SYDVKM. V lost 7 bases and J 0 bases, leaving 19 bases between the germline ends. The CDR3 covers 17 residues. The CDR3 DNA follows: TGTGCCAGCACCGCGCGGAGGGGGGGGAGCTCCTACAATGAGCAGTTCTTC. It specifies CASTARRGGSSYNEQFF.

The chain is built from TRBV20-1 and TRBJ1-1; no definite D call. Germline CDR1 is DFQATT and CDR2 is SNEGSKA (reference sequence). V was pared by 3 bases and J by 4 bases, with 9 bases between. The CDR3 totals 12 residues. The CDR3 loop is CSARFEATEAFF. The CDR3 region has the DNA TGCAGTGCTAGGTTCGAGGCCACTGAAGCTTTCTTT.

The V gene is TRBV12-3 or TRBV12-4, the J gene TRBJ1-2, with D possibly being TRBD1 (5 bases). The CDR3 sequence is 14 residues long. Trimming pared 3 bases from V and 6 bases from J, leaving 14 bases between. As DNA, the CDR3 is TGTGCCAGCAGTTTTCAACGGGACGGAGATGGCTACACCTTC. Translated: CASSFQRDGDGYTF.

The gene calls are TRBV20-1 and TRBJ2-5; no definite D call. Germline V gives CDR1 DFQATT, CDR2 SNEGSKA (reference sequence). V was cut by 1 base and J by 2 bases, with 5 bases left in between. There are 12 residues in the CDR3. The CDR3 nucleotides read TGCAGTGCTAGAGGGGTGCAAGAGACCCAGTACTTC. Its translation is CSARGVQETQYF.

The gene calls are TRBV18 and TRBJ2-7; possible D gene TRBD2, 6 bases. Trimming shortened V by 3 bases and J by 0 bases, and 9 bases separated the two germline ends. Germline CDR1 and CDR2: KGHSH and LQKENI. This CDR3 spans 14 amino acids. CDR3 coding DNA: TGTGCCAGCTCACCGGGACTCTACTCCTACGAGCAGTACTTC. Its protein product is CASSPGLYSYEQYF.

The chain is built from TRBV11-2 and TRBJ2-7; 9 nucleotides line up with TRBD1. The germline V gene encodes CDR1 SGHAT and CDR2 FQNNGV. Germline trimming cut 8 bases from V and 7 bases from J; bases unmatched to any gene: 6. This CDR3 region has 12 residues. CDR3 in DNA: TGTGCCAGCGGAGGGACAGGGCGTGAGCAGTACTTC. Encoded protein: CASGGTGREQYF. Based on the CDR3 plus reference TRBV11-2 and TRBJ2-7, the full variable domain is EAGVAQSPRYKIIEKRQSVAFWCNPISGHATLYWYQQILGQGPKLLIQFQNNGVVDDSQLPKDRFSAERLKGVDSTLKIQPAKLEDSAVYLCASGGTGREQYFGPGTRLTVT.

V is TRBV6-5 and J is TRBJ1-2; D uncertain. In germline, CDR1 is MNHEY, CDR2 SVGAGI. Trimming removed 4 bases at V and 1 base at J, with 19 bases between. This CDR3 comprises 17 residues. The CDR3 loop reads CASSSRAGDNNNYGYTF. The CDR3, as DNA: TGTGCCAGCAGTTCCCGAGCTGGTGATAACAATAACTATGGCTACACCTTC.

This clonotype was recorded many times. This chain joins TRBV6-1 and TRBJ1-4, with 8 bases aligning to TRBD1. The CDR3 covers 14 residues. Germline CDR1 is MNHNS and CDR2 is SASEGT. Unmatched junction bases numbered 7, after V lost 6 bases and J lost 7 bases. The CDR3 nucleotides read TGTGCCAGCAGATTGACAGGGACAGGTGAAAAACTGTTTTTT. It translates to CASRLTGTGEKLFF.

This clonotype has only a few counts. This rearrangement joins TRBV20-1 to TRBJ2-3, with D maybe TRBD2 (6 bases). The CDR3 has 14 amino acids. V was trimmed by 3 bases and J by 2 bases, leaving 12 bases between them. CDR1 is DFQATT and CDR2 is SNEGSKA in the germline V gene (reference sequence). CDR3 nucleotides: TGCAGTGCTAGCTCTAGCGATAACACAGATACGCAGTATTTT. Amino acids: CSASSSDNTDTQYF.